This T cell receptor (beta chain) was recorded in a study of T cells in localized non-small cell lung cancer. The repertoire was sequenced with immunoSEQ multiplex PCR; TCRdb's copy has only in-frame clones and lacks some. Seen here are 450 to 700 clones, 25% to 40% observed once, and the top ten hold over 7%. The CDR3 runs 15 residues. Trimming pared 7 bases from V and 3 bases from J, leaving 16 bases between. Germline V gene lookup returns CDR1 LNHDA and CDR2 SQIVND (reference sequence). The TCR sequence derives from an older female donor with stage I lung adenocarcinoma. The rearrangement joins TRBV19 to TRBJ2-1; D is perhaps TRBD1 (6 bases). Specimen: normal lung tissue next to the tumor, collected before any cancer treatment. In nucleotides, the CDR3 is TGTGCCAGTACCCACCCGATAGGGGGCTACAATGAGCAGTTCTTC. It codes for CASTHPIGGYNEQFF. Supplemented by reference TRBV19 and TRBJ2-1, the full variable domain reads DGGITQSPKYLFRKEGQNVTLSCEQNLNHDAMYWYRQDPGQGLRLIYYSQIVNDFQKGDIAEGYSVSREKKESFPLTVTSAQKNPTAFYLCASTHPIGGYNEQFFGPGTRLTVL.